Sequencing of this TCR beta chain was carried out in a study of blood T cell repertoires in COVID-19 (dated by TCRdb to 2020 to 2022). Describing the broader study: Samples covering the acute and convalescent phases of COVID-19 were provided by collaborators in the United States, Italy and Spain. The prospective study material was composed of cDNA or gDNA derived from T cells, B-cell-depleted T cells, or PBMCs. Deeply sampled blood TCRbeta repertoires from subjects exposed to, actively infected with, or recovered from COVID-19 were included in the dataset. A freely available public database, intended as a resource for researchers studying the immune response to SARS-CoV-2, is where the repertoires were released. Samples came from the ongoing ImmuneRACE study (first 160 participants) plus 1,254 subjects from 6 global collaborators. The sample metadata nearly always contained a de-identified subject ID, COVID-19 status, age in years and sex. Where available, HLA class I and class II types were obtained from metadata supplied by the sample provider rather than from assay-based typing.

This clone was detected once. Its antigen is still unknown. Per-nucleotide qualities are absent, and no much larger clonotype sits a single base away. Study-level results and caveats: Clinical and demographic metadata were provided uncurated, with the amount varying by source and participant.

Collaborating institutions collected whole blood in K2EDTA tubes following their own protocols. For TCRbeta analysis, collaborators shipped samples as frozen whole blood, isolated PBMCs, or DNA extracted from either of those sample types. TCRbeta CDR3 regions were amplified from genomic DNA using the immunoSEQ Assay, a bias-controlled multiplex PCR. From the authors' description of their analysis: The number of nucleated cells in each sample was estimated from the amplification of reference gene primers within the assay. To quantify the absolute abundance of each unique TCRbeta CDR3 rearrangement, sequence reads were collapsed and filtered. For each sample, productive Simpson clonality was calculated as the square root of Simpson's diversity index across productive rearrangements. TCRdb carries this immuneACCESS record with in-frame sequences only. Its versions omit some clonotypes, under half of them owing to an unresolved V gene in the studies checked, with the rest unexplained. The V and J calls and clone size were taken over from that table, and D and trimming were inferred from the DNA. In this sample the table shows about 200,000 clones, around four fifths of which occur a single time. Together, the top ten hold 7.5% to 8% of the sample.

Spanning cysteine to phenylalanine, the CDR3 consists of 13 amino acids. Only the CDR3 DNA is retained, 39 bases long and in frame from the first base. V loses 6 bases, J loses 4 bases, and the germline ends lie 12 bases apart. CDR1 and CDR2, per the germline V gene, are MRHNA and SNTAGT. The sequence links TRBV6-4 to TRBJ1-1; no D segment can be confidently identified. Sequencing was carried out using peripheral blood. The sequence derives from a woman aged 45-59 years with active or convalescent COVID-19. The DNA sequence is given as TGTGCCAGCAGGAGGGAATGGGGCACTGAAGCTTTCTTT. The translation is CASRREWGTEAFF.